The present TCR beta chain was sequenced within a study of post-analysis software for immune sequencing data. Study-wide context: Clinical courses comprised relapsing-remitting, secondary progressive and progressive-relapsing multiple sclerosis. Broader study findings: TRBV5-6, TRBV5-1 and TRBV20-1 were among 4 or 5 TRBV segments more frequent in patients than controls. Those with multiple sclerosis, the patient group, showed significantly lower normalized Chao1 diversity than controls.

There are 14 residues in the CDR3. V dropped 7 bases and J dropped 5; count of bases not matched to a gene: 6. Unique molecular identifiers tagged the TCR beta cDNA libraries. A population of roughly 1 to 11 million T cells gave rise to roughly 0.5 million cDNA molecules. A single record per CDR3 protein comes from TCRdb applying MiXCR to the PCR reads. Found here are 450,000 to 650,000 distinct CDR3 sequences, 44% of them singletons; the top ten hold roughly 1.8%. Note on this clonotype: Antigen unknown.

The sequence was collected from a girl between 5 and 17 years old with multiple sclerosis. The V and J genes are TRBV12-3 or TRBV12-4 and TRBJ2-3, with 10 bases aligning to TRBD2. The sequencing sample was made of blood. The CDR3 reads CASNRLAGEDTQYF. CDR3 DNA: TGTGCCAGCAACCGACTAGCGGGTGAAGATACGCAGTATTTT.